Shown below are 6 T cell receptor beta chains from a single sample sequenced in a study of CD8+ T cells in alopecia areata. TCR sequencing used cDNA made by reverse transcription of extracted RNA. Here immunoSEQ multiplex PCR was the method, and the copy in TCRdb shows in-frame clones only, minus some. The sample lists about 160,000 clones, less than 70% seen once, with roughly 0.91% in the top ten. Sample treatment: oral pan-JAK inhibitor, 5-10 mg twice daily. The sample in question was CD4+ T cells sorted from blood, obtained at week 4, from a patient treated with tofacitinib. These receptors all stem from a human donor with alopecia areata.

The CDR3 DNA follows: TGCAGCGCCGACACGAGGCCAAGGGGGGAAGCTTTCTTT. This sequence encodes CSADTRPRGEAFF. The rearrangement joins TRBV29-1 to TRBJ1-1, with D tentatively TRBD1 (6 bases). The V end lost 7 bases, the J end lost 8 bases, and 20 bases lay between the germline ends. Germline V gene lookup returns CDR1 SQVTM and CDR2 ANQGSEA. The CDR3 spans 13 residues.

The rearrangement joins TRBV27 to TRBJ1-5; D gene uncertain. CDR1 MNHEY and CDR2 SMNVEV come from the germline V gene (reference sequence). The CDR3 runs 14 residues. Deletions cut 3 bases from V and 2 bases from J, with 8 bases between. For the CDR3, the DNA is TGTGCCAGCAGTTTGGTCCGGGGCAATCAGCCCCAGCATTTT. This gives the protein CASSLVRGNQPQHF.

This rearrangement joins TRBV30 to TRBJ1-5, with D possibly matching TRBD1 (5 bases). CDR3 size: 13 residues. Germline V gene data show CDR1 as GTSNPN and CDR2 as SVGIG (reference sequence). The V end was cut by 1 base, the J end by 5 bases, with 9 bases between. The CDR3, as DNA: TGTGCCTGGAGTGCAGGGCGGGATCAGCCCCAGCATTTT. It yields the protein CAWSAGRDQPQHF.

The V call is TRBV27, the J call TRBJ1-5; D remains ambiguous. Looked up from germline, CDR1 is MNHEY and CDR2 is SMNVEV (reference sequence). This CDR3 has 12 residues. The ends were cut back, 4 bases at V and 7 bases at J, with 8 bases in the middle. CDR3 residues: CASSSRNQPQHF. The CDR3 nucleotides are TGTGCCAGCAGTTCCCGTAACCAGCCCCAGCATTTT.

This clone was observed a handful of times. This rearrangement joins TRBV7-9 to TRBJ2-1, with TRBD1 matching over 11 bases. CDR3 length: 15 residues. The J segment lost 7 bases and the V segment lost 6 bases, leaving 8 bases of the junction unmatched. Looked up from germline, CDR1 is SEHNR and CDR2 is FQNEAQ (reference sequence). The CDR3 sequence is CASRPGQGVLNEQFF. CDR3 bases: TGTGCCAGCAGGCCGGGACAGGGGGTGTTAAATGAGCAGTTCTTC.

This chain links TRBV4-3 with TRBJ2-7, with D maybe TRBD1 (5 bases). This CDR3 is built from 15 residues. CDR1 and CDR2 from the germline V gene are LGHNA and YSLEER. V lost 4 bases to trimming and J lost 0 bases, with 13 bases between them. CDR3 in amino acids: CASSLGLSSSYEQYF. CDR3 coding DNA: TGCGCCAGCAGCCTGGGGCTCTCGAGCTCCTACGAGCAGTACTTC.